This is a list of T cell receptor beta chains from one sample in a study of cytomegalovirus exposure and HLA in healthy donors. Some clones are missing from TCRdb's copy, which holds only in-frame ones; the method was immunoSEQ multiplex PCR. The sample includes some 240,000 clones, around four fifths of them seen just once. Sequenced input: PBMCs. These receptors were collected from a woman aged 18-30 years in good health and CMV-seronegative. Each CDR3 is given with its conserved first and last residue. A D gene is named only where the DNA matches it firmly. Expanded clones get a size class; other rows say once, few or many, or leave the size out.

D gene	clone size	J gene	V gene	CDR3 DNA	CDR3 protein
-	-	TRBJ2-3	TRBV30	TGTGCCTGGAGGAGACAGCCCACAGATACGCAGTATTTT	CAWRRQPTDTQYF
TRBD2	-	TRBJ2-3	TRBV14	TGTGCCAGCAGTCGACTAGCGGGAGTGACAGATACGCAGTATTTT	CASSRLAGVTDTQYF
-	-	TRBJ1-1	TRBV5-1	TGCGCCAGCAGCTTGGGCCATACAGGGAACACTGAAGCTTTCTTT	CASSLGHTGNTEAFF
-	-	TRBJ2-1	TRBV5-1	TGCGCCAGCAGCTGGGACTTGAGCTCCTACAATGAGCAGTTCTTC	CASSWDLSSYNEQFF
-	-	TRBJ1-2	TRBV30	TGTGCCTGGAGTCCGGGCTCTCGTGGCTACACCTTC	CAWSPGSRGYTF
-	once	TRBJ2-7	TRBV5-1	TGCGCCAGCAGAGGCAGGGAAACCCCCACCTACGAGCAGTACTTC	CASRGRETPTYEQYF
-	-	TRBJ2-1	TRBV9	TGTGCCAGCAGCGTAGAAGCGCGTGAGCAGTTCTTC	CASSVEAREQFF
TRBD1	once	TRBJ1-5	TRBV10-3	TGTGCCATCAGAGGGGGACAGGGCAATCAGCCCCAGCATTTT	CAIRGGQGNQPQHF
TRBD1	-	TRBJ1-2	TRBV27	TGTGCCAGCAGTTTATACAGGGGTTTTGACTATGGCTACACCTTC	CASSLYRGFDYGYTF
-	-	TRBJ2-7	TRBV28	TGTGCCAGCAGTCCGGTGGGCTCGGGGAGGCAGCAGTACTTC	CASSPVGSGRQQYF
TRBD1	-	TRBJ2-5	TRBV18	TGTGCCAGCTCACGACGGACAGGAGGCAGAGAGACCCAGTACTTC	CASSRRTGGRETQYF
-	-	TRBJ2-5	TRBV4-2	TGTGCCAGCAGCCAAGGGGAGATCGAGACCCAGTACTTC	CASSQGEIETQYF
TRBD1	-	TRBJ1-1	TRBV5-1	TGCGCCAGCAGCCTAGGGGGCGGCACTGAAGCTTTCTTT	CASSLGGGTEAFF
-	-	TRBJ1-3	TRBV27	TGTGCCAGCAGTCCCGGCTGGGGGCAGGAGAACACCATATATTTT	CASSPGWGQENTIYF
TRBD1	-	TRBJ2-5	TRBV9	TGTGCCAGCAGCAAGACAGGGTCAGAGACCCAGTACTTC	CASSKTGSETQYF
-	few	TRBJ1-2	TRBV30	TGTGCCTGGAGTGTTGTACCGGGAGACCGGGTCTGGGGCTACACCTTC	CAWSVVPGDRVWGYTF
-	few	TRBJ1-2	TRBV7-8	TGTGCCAGCAGCCTTACAGGGTTTCAAGGCTACACCTTC	CASSLTGFQGYTF
-	-	TRBJ2-4	TRBV15	TGTGCCACCAGCAGACGGGATATTGGTGGGAACATTCAGTACTTC	CATSRRDIGGNIQYF
-	-	TRBJ1-2	TRBV7-3	TGTGCCAGCAGCTCGACCCCAACGGGGGGCTACACCTTC	CASSSTPTGGYTF
-	-	TRBJ1-4	TRBV20-1	TGCAGTGCTGGGAGCACCGGAAAACTGTTTTTT	CSAGSTGKLFF